A selection of T cell receptor beta chains follows, all from one sample in a study of siplizumab effects on memory and regulatory T cells. Libraries were prepared by immunoSEQ multiplex PCR; TCRdb keeps only in-frame clonotypes and omits some of them. The sample gives about 69,000 clones, around nine tenths of which show up once; under 2% is in the top ten. Sample: Tregs sorted from blood. The receptors derive from a human donor in good health. Both conserved end residues are part of each CDR3. A D gene is named only where the DNA matches it firmly. Part of the rows lack a size; the others show once, few, many or a class for expanded clones.

>-|medium-sized|TRBJ2-6|TRBV7-9
CASSFNRPGTSGANVLTF
TGTGCCAGCAGCTTTAACAGGCCTGGAACCTCTGGGGCCAACGTCCTGACTTTC
>TRBD2|-|TRBJ2-7|TRBV6-6
CASKLGTSMAEQYF
TGTGCCAGCAAATTGGGGACTAGCATGGCCGAGCAGTACTTC
>TRBD2|-|TRBJ2-5|TRBV19
CASSITSGVSETQYF
TGTGCCAGTAGTATAACTAGCGGGGTCTCGGAGACCCAGTACTTC
>TRBD2|-|TRBJ2-1|TRBV15
CATKIPGGGQFF
TGTGCCACCAAGATTCCGGGAGGGGGGCAGTTCTTC
>TRBD1|-|TRBJ2-3|TRBV6-6
CASKTTGERTQYF
TGTGCCAGCAAGACGACAGGGGAGCGTACGCAGTATTTT
>TRBD1|-|TRBJ1-2|TRBV28
CASSLWRRNRGDRGYTF
TGTGCCAGCAGTTTATGGCGACGTAACAGGGGTGATCGTGGCTACACCTTC
>TRBD2|-|TRBJ2-3|TRBV6-1
CASSASGRADTQYF
TGTGCCAGCAGTGCGAGCGGGAGAGCAGATACGCAGTATTTT
>-|-|TRBJ2-2|TRBV6-1
CASSVVVAGELFF
TGTGCCAGTTCCGTAGTAGTCGCCGGGGAGCTGTTTTTT
>-|-|TRBJ1-2|TRBV28
CASTPAGQSYGYTF
TGTGCCAGCACCCCGGCTGGACAAAGCTATGGCTACACCTTC
>-|-|TRBJ2-5|TRBV30
CAWSVGSSETQYF
TGTGCCTGGAGTGTAGGATCTTCCGAGACCCAGTACTTC
>TRBD2|-|TRBJ2-3|TRBV7-9
CASSDPSGRADTQYF
TGTGCCAGCAGCGACCCTAGCGGGAGGGCAGATACGCAGTATTTT
>-|-|TRBJ2-2|TRBV27
CASTIGGRATGQFHTGELFF
TGTGCCAGCACGATAGGGGGGAGGGCGACTGGCCAGTTTCACACCGGGGAGCTGTTTTTT
>TRBD1|-|TRBJ2-7|TRBV6-5
CASSRDRAPTYEQYF
TGTGCCAGCAGCAGAGACAGGGCACCTACCTACGAGCAGTACTTC
>-|-|TRBJ2-5|TRBV4-2
CASSLRDFQETQYF
TGTGCCAGCAGCCTCCGGGACTTTCAAGAGACCCAGTACTTC
>-|once|TRBJ2-7|TRBV5-1
CASSLDGANSYEQYF
TGCGCCAGCAGCTTGGACGGGGCTAACTCCTACGAGCAGTACTTC
>-|-|TRBJ2-7|TRBV5-5
CASSAPRGDYEQYF
TGTGCCAGCAGCGCACCGAGGGGCGACTACGAGCAGTACTTC
>TRBD2|once|TRBJ2-7|TRBV2
CASRARTSGRDEQYF
TGTGCCAGCAGAGCACGGACTAGCGGGCGGGACGAGCAGTACTTC
>-|-|TRBJ2-1|TRBV19
CASQGTPKVDEQFF
TGTGCCAGCCAGGGGACTCCCAAGGTTGATGAGCAGTTCTTC
>TRBD2|-|TRBJ2-7|TRBV6-6
CASSPTGGGPNEQYF
TGTGCCAGCAGTCCCACGGGGGGAGGGCCCAACGAGCAGTACTTC
>TRBD2|-|TRBJ2-3|TRBV29-1
CSVEASGSSTDTQYF
TGCAGCGTTGAGGCTAGCGGGAGTTCGACAGATACGCAGTATTTT
>-|-|TRBJ1-4|TRBV23-1
CASSHSEGEKLFF
TGCGCCAGCAGTCATTCCGAAGGGGAAAAACTGTTTTTT
>-|-|TRBJ1-1|TRBV10-3
CAIRATGTWNTEAFF
TGTGCCATCAGAGCTACAGGGACATGGAACACTGAAGCTTTCTTT
>-|once|TRBJ2-2|TRBV28
CASTATVTGELFF
TGTGCCAGCACCGCGACAGTCACCGGGGAGCTGTTTTTT
>-|-|TRBJ2-2|TRBV7-6
CASSSPVLAPNTGELFF
TGTGCCAGCAGCTCCCCCGTCCTAGCGCCTAACACCGGGGAGCTGTTTTTT
>TRBD2|-|TRBJ2-1|TRBV7-3
CASSQSSGGGYNEQFF
TGTGCCAGCAGCCAATCTAGCGGGGGAGGCTACAATGAGCAGTTCTTC
>-|-|TRBJ2-2|TRBV18
CASSPIRRLNTGELFF
TGTGCCAGCTCACCAATCAGACGCCTGAACACCGGGGAGCTGTTTTTT
>-|-|TRBJ2-1|TRBV11-3
CASSFRDRYYNEQFF
TGTGCCAGCAGCTTCCGTGATAGATATTACAATGAGCAGTTCTTC
>-|-|TRBJ2-5|TRBV14
CASSQEFGPYQETQYF
TGTGCCAGCAGCCAAGAGTTTGGGCCATACCAAGAGACCCAGTACTTC
>-|few|TRBJ1-1|TRBV19
CASSMNTEAFF
TGTGCCAGTAGTATGAACACTGAAGCTTTCTTT
>-|-|TRBJ1-5|TRBV6-1
CASSDYDVASKPQHF
TGTGCCAGCAGTGACTACGACGTGGCTTCTAAGCCCCAGCATTTT
>-|-|TRBJ2-3|TRBV7-6
CASSPSSLADTQYF
TGTGCCAGCAGCCCCTCGTCGCTAGCGGATACGCAGTATTTT
>-|few|TRBJ1-2|TRBV19
CASSIPRYGYTF
TGTGCCAGTAGTATCCCCCGGTATGGCTACACCTTC
>-|-|TRBJ1-4|TRBV6-6
CASGSAGATNEKLFF
TGTGCCAGCGGGTCCGCAGGAGCAACTAATGAAAAACTGTTTTTT
>-|-|TRBJ2-5|TRBV5-4
CASSFRGAQETQYF
TGTGCCAGCAGCTTCCGCGGGGCCCAAGAGACCCAGTACTTC
>-|few|TRBJ1-2|TRBV4-3
CASSQARGANYGYTF
TGCGCCAGCAGCCAAGCGAGAGGGGCTAACTATGGCTACACCTTC
>-|-|TRBJ2-2|TRBV18
CASSPVQALNTGELFF
TGTGCCAGCTCACCAGTACAGGCGCTGAACACCGGGGAGCTGTTTTTT
>-|-|TRBJ2-3|TRBV25-1
CASTGLSTDTQYF
TGTGCCAGCACCGGGTTGAGCACAGATACGCAGTATTTT
>-|-|TRBJ2-7|TRBV6-1
CASIGQGRSYEQYF
TGTGCCAGCATTGGGCAGGGGAGATCCTACGAGCAGTACTTC
>-|-|TRBJ1-5|TRBV28
CASRESMGSNQPQHF
TGTGCCAGTAGGGAGTCCATGGGAAGCAATCAGCCCCAGCATTTT
>TRBD1|-|TRBJ2-5|TRBV27
CASRPTGGGTQYF
TGTGCCAGCAGGCCTACAGGGGGCGGGACCCAGTACTTC
>TRBD1|few|TRBJ1-2|TRBV7-2
CASSRTGDGYTF
TGTGCCAGCAGTCGGACAGGGGATGGCTACACCTTC
>TRBD1|-|TRBJ1-4|TRBV11-2
CASSLAPDRDATNEKLFF
TGTGCCAGCAGCTTAGCTCCGGACAGGGATGCAACTAATGAAAAACTGTTTTTT
>-|-|TRBJ1-4|TRBV5-6
CASSLAGLGGDEKLFF
TGTGCCAGCAGCTTGGCAGGGCTCGGGGGGGACGAAAAACTGTTTTTT
>-|-|TRBJ2-3|TRBV5-1
CASSLERYTDTQYF
TGCGCCAGCAGCTTGGAGCGCTACACAGATACGCAGTATTTT
>-|-|TRBJ2-7|TRBV6-1
CASSEGYEQYF
TGTGCCAGCAGCGAGGGCTACGAGCAGTACTTC
>-|few|TRBJ1-2|TRBV7-2
CASSLGNTGLNYGYTF
TGTGCCAGCAGCTTAGGAAACACAGGATTAAACTATGGCTACACCTTC
>TRBD1|few|TRBJ2-7|TRBV10-3
CATLPTGGSYEQYF
TGTGCCACCCTACCGACAGGGGGGTCCTACGAGCAGTACTTC
>TRBD2|-|TRBJ2-1|TRBV19
CASSIGPGREIEQFF
TGTGCCAGTAGTATAGGCCCGGGGAGGGAAATTGAGCAGTTCTTC
>TRBD2|once|TRBJ2-7|TRBV30
CAWSGLAGVHEQYF
TGTGCCTGGAGTGGCTTGGCGGGAGTTCACGAGCAGTACTTC
>TRBD1|-|TRBJ2-1|TRBV18
CASSPLTGSVEQLF
TGTGCCAGCTCACCTCTGACAGGGTCTGTTGAGCAGCTCTTC
>-|-|TRBJ1-1|TRBV5-8
CASSPLTWGGTEAFF
TGTGCCAGCAGCCCGCTGACCTGGGGAGGGACTGAAGCTTTCTTT
>-|few|TRBJ1-2|TRBV19
CASSNTRAGYTF
TGTGCCAGTAGTAATACCAGGGCTGGCTACACCTTC
>-|-|TRBJ2-7|TRBV19
CASSKGVIYEQYF
TGTGCCAGTAGTAAGGGAGTAATCTACGAGCAGTACTTC